This TCR beta chain comes out of a study of T cell responses to AZD1222 COVID-19 vaccine. Only in-frame clones appear in the TCRdb table, and some are missing; sequencing was by immunoSEQ multiplex PCR. Counted here are about 100,000 clones, 80% to 90% occurring once; the ten biggest clones make up approximately 16%. In germline, CDR1 is LGHDT, CDR2 YNNKEL (reference sequence). V lost 4 bases and J lost 2, with 11 bases in between. The length of the CDR3 is 14 residues. The TCR originated in an adult in good health. The sample consisted of peripheral blood, taken on day 0 of AZD1222 vaccination. V gene TRBV3-1 (or the pseudogene TRBV3-2) combines with J gene TRBJ1-2; a possible D gene is TRBD1 (5 bases). CDR3 region: CASSPRGQNYGYTF. CDR3 in DNA: TGTGCCAGCAGCCCCCGGGGCCAGAACTATGGCTACACCTTC.